These 15 T cell receptor beta chains came from one sample sequenced in a study of shared clonotypes between healthy human individuals (dated by TCRdb to the early 2020s). Library construction relied on the immunoSEQ multiplex PCR assay. The table was pulled from immuneACCESS by TCRdb, which kept in-frame rearrangements only. Such tables lose some clones; where checked, under half of the loss comes from unresolved V genes, and the rest has no known cause. This sample is represented by some 2.1 million clones; 85% to 95% of them were singletons. The biggest ten clones account for around 0.13% of the sample. Sequencing input: naive CD4+ T cells sorted from blood. The sample's cell subset or site label, decoded: CD45RA+ positively selected. These receptors were taken from a man younger than 35 in good health.

This clone occurred once. V and J are TRBV20-1 and TRBJ2-7, with unresolved D. CDR3 length: 11 residues. Trimming removed 1 base at V and 3 bases at J, with 4 bases between. The germline V gene has CDR1 DFQATT and CDR2 SNEGSKA (reference sequence). CDR3 protein: CSARADYEQYF. The CDR3 DNA follows: TGCAGTGCTAGAGCTGACTACGAGCAGTACTTC.

This chain joins TRBV6-5 and TRBJ1-1; D uncertain. The ends were cut back, 7 bases at V and 0 bases at J, with 9 bases in the middle. Germline V CDR1 and CDR2: MNHEY, SVGAGI. This CDR3 is 13 amino acids long. CDR3 protein: CASTRHLNTEAFF. The CDR3 DNA follows: TGTGCCAGCACGCGACACTTGAACACTGAAGCTTTCTTT.

A single count supports this clone. This sequence joins TRBV2 and TRBJ2-1; the D gene is possibly TRBD2 (6 bases). Trimming pared 6 bases from V and 5 bases from J, leaving 8 bases between. The V gene's germline CDR1 is SNHLY and CDR2 FYNNEI. This CDR3 is 12 amino acids long. The CDR3 sequence: CASRLANNEQFF. DNA of the CDR3: TGTGCCAGCAGACTAGCAAACAATGAGCAGTTCTTC.

This clone was observed a single time. The V call is TRBV11-3, the J call TRBJ2-3; D is uncertain. Germline assignment: CDR1 SGHNT and CDR2 YENEEA. V was shortened by 4 bases and J by 4 bases, with 6 bases between the two germline ends. The CDR3 is 12 residues long. In nucleotides, the CDR3 is TGTGCCAGCAGCTCCCAGCCAGATACGCAGTATTTT. This encodes CASSSQPDTQYF.

J is TRBJ1-2 and V is TRBV7-9; D is possibly TRBD1 (5 bases). The CDR3 totals 14 residues. Germline V lookup: CDR1 SEHNR, CDR2 FQNEAQ (reference sequence). The V end was cut by 3 bases, the J end by 3 bases, with 11 bases between. The CDR3 DNA reads TGTGCCAGCAGCTTCAGGGCTGTAGACTATGGCTACACCTTC. As protein: CASSFRAVDYGYTF.

The chain employs TRBV6-6 and TRBJ2-2; D remains unclear. Germline CDR1 and CDR2: MNHNY and SVGAGI (reference sequence). The V end lost 2 bases, the J end lost 5 bases, and 6 bases lay between the germline ends. The length of the CDR3 is 13 residues. CDR3 DNA: TGTGCCAGCAGTTACGGCATGACCGGGGAGCTGTTTTTT. Its translation is CASSYGMTGELFF.

On this clone itself: This sample also contains other DNA sequences that code for the same CDR3. The CDR3 nucleotides are TGTGCCTGGAGTACGGGAGGAAACTATGGCTACACCTTC. It is translated as CAWSTGGNYGYTF. The chain uses TRBV30 and TRBJ1-2, with unresolved D. V lost 2 bases, J lost 2 bases, and 9 bases lay in between. CDR1 GTSNPN and CDR2 SVGIG come from the germline V gene (reference sequence). This CDR3 spans 13 amino acids.

The sample holds many counts of this clone. V is TRBV10-1 and J is TRBJ1-1; unclear D gene. Per the germline V gene, CDR1 is WNHNN and CDR2 is SYGVQD (reference sequence). The CDR3 runs 13 residues. The germline V and J ends were trimmed by 2 bases and 1 base, with 5 bases remaining between them. Here the CDR3 DNA reads TGCGCCAGCAGTGAGAGGTGGAACACTGAAGCTTTCTTT. Translating it yields CASSERWNTEAFF.

CDR3 in DNA: TGTGCCAGCAGTCTAGTGGACAGGGATGATGAAAAACTGTTTTTT. Translation: CASSLVDRDDEKLFF. The rearrangement links TRBV28 to TRBJ1-4; TRBD1 matches at 8 bases. The germline V gene has CDR1 MDHEN and CDR2 SYDVKM. The CDR3 covers 15 residues. With V trimmed by 5 bases and J by 6 bases, 8 bases remained unmatched.

The genes are TRBV6-1 and TRBJ2-7; D unresolved. In germline, CDR1 is MNHNS, CDR2 SASEGT. The CDR3 loop spans 13 amino acids. V lost 2 bases and J 6 bases, leaving 11 bases between the germline ends. The CDR3 coding sequence is TGTGCCAGCAGTGAATGGCAGGCGGCCGAGCAGTACTTC. It encodes CASSEWQAAEQYF.

This clone was seen only once. CDR3 loop: CASSRSGANVLTF. CDR3 sequence (DNA): TGTGCCAGCAGTCGATCTGGGGCCAACGTCCTGACTTTC. The V and J genes are TRBV27 and TRBJ2-6; no definite D call. The CDR3 loop spans 13 amino acids. CDR1 and CDR2 (germline): MNHEY, SMNVEV (reference sequence). Trimming took off 5 bases at V and 1 base at J, with 3 bases between the two ends. Looking up the rest from reference TRBV27 and TRBJ2-6 gives the full variable domain: EAQVTQNPRYLITVTGKKLTVTCSQNMNHEYMSWYRQDPGLGLRQIYYSMNVEVTDKGDVPEGYKVSRKEKRNFPLILESPSPNQTSLYFCASSRSGANVLTFGAGSRLTVL.

V and J are TRBV29-1 and TRBJ2-3, with D perhaps TRBD1 or TRBD2 (5 bases each). V lost 4 bases and J lost 2, with 13 bases in between. The CDR3 has 14 amino acids. Germline CDR1 reads SQVTM; CDR2 reads ANQGSEA. CDR3 sequence (DNA): TGCAGCGTTGTGGGGGAGAAATCCACAGATACGCAGTATTTT. It codes for CSVVGEKSTDTQYF.

Only one count was recorded for this clone. For the CDR3, the DNA is TGTGCCAGCTCACCACCCGTCCGGTTTGATACGCAGTATTTT. Translating it yields CASSPPVRFDTQYF. The chain carries TRBV18 and TRBJ2-3; D gene uncertain. The CDR3 covers 14 residues. Trimming removed 0 bases from V and 6 bases from J, with 10 bases in between. Germline V gives CDR1 KGHSH, CDR2 LQKENI.

This chain joins TRBV29-1 and TRBJ1-1; tentatively, D is TRBD1 (6 bases). The V gene's germline CDR1 is SQVTM and CDR2 ANQGSEA. The CDR3 sequence is 12 residues long. Trimming left V 7 bases short and J 1 base short, with 10 bases between. The CDR3: CSATDRNTEAFF. The CDR3 coding sequence is TGCAGCGCAACGGACAGGAACACTGAAGCTTTCTTT.

This clone was observed a single time. The V call is TRBV18, the J call TRBJ1-4; tentatively, D is TRBD1 (5 bases). Germline assignment: CDR1 KGHSH and CDR2 LQKENI. Trimming removed 6 bases at V and 8 bases at J, with 19 bases between. The CDR3 runs to 15 residues. DNA for the CDR3: TGTGCCAGCTCCAAGAGGGGTCAGGGAGGCGAAAAACTGTTTTTT. As protein: CASSKRGQGGEKLFF.